This T cell receptor beta chain emerged from a study of T cell changes during pregnancy in multiple sclerosis. This CDR3 comprises 13 residues. Trimming pared 6 bases from V and 6 bases from J, leaving 15 bases between. Germline V lookup: CDR1 SEHNR, CDR2 FQNEAQ (reference sequence). Generated by immunoSEQ multiplex PCR, the TCRdb table keeps only in-frame clones and is missing some. In the table there are approximately 40,000 clones, about 87% of which are singletons. The receptor was derived from a female donor with multiple sclerosis, enrolled in a pregnancy study. V usage is TRBV7-9 and J usage is TRBJ2-7; TRBD2 might be the D (7 bases). The sequencing here drew on CD4+ T cells from peripheral blood mononuclear cells, taken in the second trimester of pregnancy. The CDR3 sequence: CASSQGGGTEQYF. CDR3 nucleotide sequence: TGTGCCAGCAGTCAAGGGGGAGGGACCGAGCAGTACTTC.